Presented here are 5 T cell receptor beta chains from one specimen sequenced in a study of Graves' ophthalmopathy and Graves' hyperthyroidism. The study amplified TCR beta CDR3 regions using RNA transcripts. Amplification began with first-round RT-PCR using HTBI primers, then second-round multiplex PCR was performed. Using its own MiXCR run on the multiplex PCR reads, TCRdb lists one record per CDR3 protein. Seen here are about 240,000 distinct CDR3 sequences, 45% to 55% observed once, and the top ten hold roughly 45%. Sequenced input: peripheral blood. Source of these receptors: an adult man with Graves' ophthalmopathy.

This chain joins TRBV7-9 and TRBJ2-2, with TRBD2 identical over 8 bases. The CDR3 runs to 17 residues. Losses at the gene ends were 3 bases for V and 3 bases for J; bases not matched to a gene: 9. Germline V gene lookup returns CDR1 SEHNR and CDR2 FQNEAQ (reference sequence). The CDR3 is CASSFPRGGSDTGELFF. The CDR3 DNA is TGTGCCAGCAGCTTTCCCCGCGGGGGGTCGGACACCGGGGAGCTGTTTTTT.

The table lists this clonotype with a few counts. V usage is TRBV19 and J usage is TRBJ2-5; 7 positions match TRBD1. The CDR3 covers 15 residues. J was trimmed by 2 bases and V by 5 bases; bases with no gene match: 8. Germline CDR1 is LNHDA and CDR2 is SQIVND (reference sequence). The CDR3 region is CASSFFPDRQETQYF. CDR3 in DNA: TGTGCCAGTAGTTTTTTCCCGGACAGGCAAGAGACCCAGTACTTC.

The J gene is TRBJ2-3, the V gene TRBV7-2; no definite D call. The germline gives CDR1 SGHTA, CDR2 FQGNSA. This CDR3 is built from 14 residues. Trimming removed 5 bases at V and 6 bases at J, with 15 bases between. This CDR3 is CASSLGPSWDTQYF. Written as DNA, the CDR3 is TGTGCCAGCAGCCTCGGACCATCCTGGGATACGCAGTATTTT.

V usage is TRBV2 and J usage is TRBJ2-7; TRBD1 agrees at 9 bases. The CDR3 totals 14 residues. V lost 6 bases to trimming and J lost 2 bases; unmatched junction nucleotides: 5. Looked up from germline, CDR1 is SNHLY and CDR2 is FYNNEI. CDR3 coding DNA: TGTGCCAGCAGGAAGGGACAGGGTGCCTACGAGCAGTACTTC. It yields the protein CASRKGQGAYEQYF.

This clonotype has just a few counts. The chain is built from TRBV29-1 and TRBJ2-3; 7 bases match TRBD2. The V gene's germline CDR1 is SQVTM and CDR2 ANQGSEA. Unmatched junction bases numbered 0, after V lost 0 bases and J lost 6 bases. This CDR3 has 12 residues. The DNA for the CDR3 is TGCAGCGTTGAAGAGGGGGGGGATACGCAGTATTTT. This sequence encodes CSVEEGGDTQYF.